The clone carrying this T cell receptor beta chain was detected only a few times. Trimming took 1 base from V and 5 from J; bases not matched to a gene: 5. The CDR3 runs to 14 residues. Looked up from germline, CDR1 is SGHTA and CDR2 is FQGTGA. This sample is drawn from a study of brain metastases from non-small cell lung cancer. TCRdb keeps only in-frame clones here, not all; method: immunoSEQ multiplex PCR. The repertoire holds roughly 3,600 clones, with roughly 96% as singletons. This receptor was obtained from a donor at least 40 years old with non-small cell lung cancer. V and J are TRBV7-3 and TRBJ2-7; 7 bases match TRBD1. Sequenced material: tumor-adjacent normal tissue. The CDR3: CASSLNRGYHEQYF. The DNA of the CDR3 is TGTGCCAGCAGCTTAAACAGGGGATACCACGAGCAGTACTTC.